The sequence of this TCR beta chain was determined in a study of identifying expanded T cells in peripheral blood. Comments on this clone: The antigen is unknown.

The study, taken as a whole, reports: Clone count variance between approximately two-week samples rose with total template count. About 1.2 clones differed between technical replicates, versus approximately 17 and 20 over time.

Germline loops: CDR1 MDHEN, CDR2 SYDVKM. The CDR3 sequence is 17 residues long. Trimming pared 5 bases from V and 2 bases from J, leaving 22 bases between. No infections or other immune events were documented during collection. Some clones are missing from TCRdb's copy, which holds only in-frame ones; the method was immunoSEQ multiplex PCR. The repertoire holds approximately 63,000 clones, with more than 75% as singletons. This sequence originates from a person between 18 and 70 years old in good health. The material sequenced was blood. V gene TRBV28 combines with J gene TRBJ2-7, with D possibly TRBD2 on 6 matching bases. This CDR3 reads CASSTSPGALATYEQYF. CDR3 sequence (DNA): TGTGCCAGCAGTACATCTCCGGGAGCCCTGGCGACCTACGAGCAGTACTTC.